The T cell receptor beta chain described here comes from a study of T cells in Graves' hyperthyroidism and ophthalmopathy. In the ophthalmopathy cohort, Clinical Activity Score was at least 3, NOSPECS grade at least 4, and duration under 3 months. This clonotype was counted ten times or more. The length of the CDR3 is 14 residues. The V gene's germline CDR1 is MDHEN and CDR2 SYDVKM. The V and J ends lost 10 bases and 1 base respectively, with 17 bases between them. Authors of the study amplified TCR beta CDR3 regions from RNA transcripts. HTBI primers were employed in a first-round RT-PCR of the TCR CDR3. TCRdb reprocessed the multiplex PCR reads with MiXCR, giving one entry per CDR3 protein. The sample shows 30,000 to 35,000 distinct CDR3 sequences, about 53% of them seen only once.

Input material: blood. This chain uses TRBV28 with TRBJ2-7; D may correspond to TRBD1 or TRBD2 (5 bases each). The TCR sequence derives from a woman between 35 and 50 years old with Graves' ophthalmopathy. The CDR3 reads CATETAEPSYEQYF. DNA of the CDR3: TGTGCCACCGAGACAGCGGAACCGTCCTACGAGCAGTACTTC.